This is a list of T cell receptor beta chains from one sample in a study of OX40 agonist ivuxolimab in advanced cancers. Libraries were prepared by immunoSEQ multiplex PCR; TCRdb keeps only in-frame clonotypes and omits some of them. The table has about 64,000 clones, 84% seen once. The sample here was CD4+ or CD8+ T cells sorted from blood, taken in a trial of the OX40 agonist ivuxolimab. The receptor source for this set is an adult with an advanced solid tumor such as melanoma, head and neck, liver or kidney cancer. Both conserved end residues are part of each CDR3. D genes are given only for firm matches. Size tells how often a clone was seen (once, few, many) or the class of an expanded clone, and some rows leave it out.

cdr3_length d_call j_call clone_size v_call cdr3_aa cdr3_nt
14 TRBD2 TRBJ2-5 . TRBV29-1 CSVVGLADQETQYF TGCAGCGTTGTGGGACTAGCGGACCAAGAGACCCAGTACTTC
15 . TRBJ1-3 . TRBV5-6 CASSSRRISGNTIYF TGTGCCAGCAGCTCCCGACGGATCTCTGGAAACACCATATATTTT
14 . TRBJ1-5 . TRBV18 CASSPSGDGQPQHF TGTGCCAGCTCACCTTCTGGGGATGGGCAGCCCCAGCATTTT
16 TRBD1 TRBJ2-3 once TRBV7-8 CASSLTGATSTDTQYF TGTGCCAGCAGCTTAACAGGGGCCACTAGCACAGATACGCAGTATTTT
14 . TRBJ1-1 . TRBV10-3 CAISEIASNTEAFF TGTGCCATCAGTGAGATCGCTTCCAACACTGAAGCTTTCTTT
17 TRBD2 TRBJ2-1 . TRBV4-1 CASSQGVVREGYNEQFF TGCGCCAGCAGCCAAGGAGTAGTACGGGAGGGGTACAATGAGCAGTTCTTC
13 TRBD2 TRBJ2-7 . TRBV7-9 CASSTSGSYEQYF TGTGCCAGCAGCACTAGCGGGAGCTACGAGCAGTACTTC
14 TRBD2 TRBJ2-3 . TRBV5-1 CASSVREGTDTQYF TGCGCCAGCAGCGTGCGGGAGGGCACAGATACGCAGTATTTT
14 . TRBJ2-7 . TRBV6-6 CASSYSRVSYEQYF TGTGCCAGCAGTTACTCAAGGGTCTCCTACGAGCAGTACTTC
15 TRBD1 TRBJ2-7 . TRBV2 CASSPRTGAPYEQYF TGTGCCAGCAGTCCCCGGACAGGGGCCCCGTACGAGCAGTACTTC
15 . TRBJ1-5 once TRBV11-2 CASSSLQGLGQPQHF TGTGCCAGCAGCTCCCTACAGGGTTTGGGGCAGCCCCAGCATTTT
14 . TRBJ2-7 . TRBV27 CASSSPGHTYEQYF TGTGCCAGCAGTTCCCCCGGACATACCTACGAGCAGTACTTC
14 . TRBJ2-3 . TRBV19 CASSRDTFTDTQYF TGTGCCAGTAGTAGGGACACTTTCACAGATACGCAGTATTTT
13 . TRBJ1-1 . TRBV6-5 CASSYEGGTEAFF TGTGCCAGCAGTTACGAGGGCGGCACTGAAGCTTTCTTT
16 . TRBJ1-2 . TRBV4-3 CASSQDWVGESYGYTF TGCGCCAGCAGCCAAGATTGGGTAGGCGAATCCTATGGCTACACCTTC
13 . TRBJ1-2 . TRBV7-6 CASSLVGGNGYTF TGTGCCAGCAGCTTAGTAGGGGGGAATGGCTACACCTTC
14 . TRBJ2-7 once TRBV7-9 CASSSRTLSYEQYF TGTGCCAGCTCGTCCAGGACTCTCTCCTACGAGCAGTACTTC
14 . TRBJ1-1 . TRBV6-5 CASSYPGGGREAFF TGTGCCAGCAGTTACCCGGGCGGGGGAAGGGAGGCTTTCTTT
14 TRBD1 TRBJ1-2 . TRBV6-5 CASSQGADTYGYTF TGTGCCAGCAGTCAGGGGGCAGATACCTATGGCTACACCTTC
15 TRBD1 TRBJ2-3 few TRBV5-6 CASSHTGTGADTQYF TGTGCCAGCAGCCACACCGGGACAGGGGCAGATACGCAGTATTTT
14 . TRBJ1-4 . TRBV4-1 CASRPDPTNEKLFF TGCGCCAGCAGGCCGGACCCAACTAATGAAAAACTGTTTTTT
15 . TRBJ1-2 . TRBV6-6 CASSYAGGSPYGYTF TGTGCCAGCAGTTACGCGGGGGGCTCCCCATATGGCTACACCTTC
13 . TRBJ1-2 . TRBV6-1 CASLMTSDYGYTF TGTGCCAGCCTTATGACATCTGACTATGGCTACACCTTC
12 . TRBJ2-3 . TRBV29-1 CSVRSGSDTQYF TGCAGCGTCAGAAGCGGCTCAGATACGCAGTATTTT
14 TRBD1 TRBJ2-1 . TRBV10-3 CAAMNGQGNNEQFF TGTGCCGCCATGAACGGACAGGGGAACAATGAGCAGTTCTTC
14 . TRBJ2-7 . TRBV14 CASNPSRPPYEQYF TGTGCCAGCAACCCCTCCAGACCTCCCTACGAGCAGTACTTC
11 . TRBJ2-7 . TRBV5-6 CASSSPYEQYF TGTGCCAGCAGCTCGCCCTACGAGCAGTACTTC
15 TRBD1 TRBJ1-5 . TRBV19 CASSIGQAGNQPQHF TGTGCCAGTAGTATCGGACAGGCGGGCAATCAGCCCCAGCATTTT
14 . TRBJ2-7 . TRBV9 CASSDRDPAYEQYF TGTGCCAGCAGCGACCGGGACCCAGCCTACGAGCAGTACTTC